The T cell receptor beta chain under discussion was sequenced for a study of CD8 T cells in Susac syndrome. From blood CD8+ and CD4+ T cells, the TCR beta chain was sequenced. Relapsing-remitting disease, either stable or active, was present in the multiple sclerosis controls, who were treatment-naive patients. TEMRA cells were FACS-enriched, while CD8+ and CD4+ T cells were negatively isolated. Germline V CDR1 and CDR2: MDHEN, SYDVKM. The V gene lost 5 bases and the J gene lost 1 base, with 11 bases spanning the gap. The CDR3 loop spans 14 amino acids. Random hexamers served to reverse transcribe roughly 0.45 to 1 ug RNA. Amplification of TCR beta CDR3 across 54 Vbeta and 13 Jbeta was performed with immunoSEQ multiplex PCR. TCRdb ran MiXCR on the immunoSEQ multiplex PCR reads and lists one entry per CDR3 protein. The repertoire holds 130,000 or so distinct CDR3 sequences, with roughly 80% as singletons.

This TCR was sampled from a human donor with multiple sclerosis. Sequences were obtained from CD8+ T cells from PBMCs. This chain joins TRBV28 and TRBJ2-5; no clear D gene. The CDR3 sequence: CASSGRVSQETQYF. The CDR3 nucleotides read TGTGCCAGCAGTGGTAGGGTCTCCCAAGAGACCCAGTACTTC. Filled out from reference TRBV28 and TRBJ2-5, the complete variable domain reads DVKVTQSSRYLVKRTGEKVFLECVQDMDHENMFWYRQDPGLGLRLIYFSYDVKMKEKGDIPEGYSVSREKKERFSLILESASTNQTSMYLCASSGRVSQETQYFGPGTRLLVL.